A single TCR beta chain is shown here with its context. Its antigen is not known. The data were taken from a study of PD-L1 blockade in urothelial cancer. Study-level information: Males with urothelial cancer arising in the bladder constituted most of the 29 patients. Per blood sample, T cells had a median of around 140,000.

The study's findings and limits: More expansion of tumor-associated blood clones, seen at 3 weeks, marked durable-benefit patients.

Time point meaning: peripheral blood 6 weeks after treatment start. Each patient supplied 1 to 8 pretreatment and on-treatment samples. Profiling relied on immunoSEQ multiplex PCR, and the TCRdb table lists in-frame clones only, not all of them. The repertoire holds approximately 28,000 clones, around four fifths seen once, with approximately 3% in the top ten. The CDR3 has 13 residues. Germline V gene data show CDR1 as KGHSH and CDR2 as LQKENI. Trimming removed 3 bases from V and 6 bases from J, with 9 bases in between. This clonotype originated in a man in his 70s with urothelial cancer. The sequences come from PBMCs, collected around atezolizumab (anti-PD-L1) treatment. The chain uses TRBV18 and TRBJ1-5; D is uncertain. CDR3 in amino acids: CASSPSSGQPQHF. In DNA, the CDR3 is TGTGCCAGCTCACCCTCATCAGGTCAGCCCCAGCATTTT.